Presented here are 26 T cell receptor beta chains from one specimen sequenced in a study of CD8 T cells in ankylosing spondylitis (dated by TCRdb to about 2017). The library was obtained by 5' RACE. The instrument given in TCRdb is Illumina HiSeq 2500. TCRdb handled the public reads itself, with Q25 trimming in fastp and clone calling in MiXCR, and kept productive beta chains. CDR3 protein sequences are deduplicated, and each keeps its most common genes and DNA. The table for this sample lists 340,000 or so distinct CDR3 sequences; about 15% of them were counted only once. Of the sample, roughly 0.99% is held by the ten largest clones. Sample: blood, either unsorted or a sorted T cell fraction (not recorded which). These receptors all come from a male donor with ankylosing spondylitis or in good health (not recorded which).

This clonotype has more than one count but fewer than ten. The chain recombines TRBV29-1 with TRBJ1-1, with 9 bases aligning to TRBD1. Germline-derived CDR1 and CDR2 are SQVTM and ANQGSEA. The CDR3 is 11 amino acids. J was trimmed by 11 bases and V by 4 bases; bases with no gene match: 5. DNA of the CDR3: TGCAGCGTTGGGACAGGGGAGTTCGCTTTCTTT. Its translation is CSVGTGEFAFF.

This sequence joins TRBV5-1 and TRBJ2-5, with TRBD2 matching 13 bases. Germline V lookup: CDR1 SGHRS, CDR2 YFSETQ. Trimming took 6 bases from V and 3 from J; bases not matched to a gene: 5. The CDR3 is 15 residues long. For the CDR3, the DNA is TGCGCCAGCAAAATCGGACTAGCGGGGGAAGAGACCCAGTACTTC. This gives the protein CASKIGLAGEETQYF.

The V call is TRBV25-1, the J call TRBJ1-1, with 7 bases identical to TRBD1. The CDR3 consists of 13 residues. With V trimmed by 10 bases and J by 4 bases, 9 bases remained unmatched. Germline loops: CDR1 MGHDK, CDR2 SYGVNS. CDR3 sequence (DNA): TGTGCCACCCACAGGGGAGTTGGCACTGAAGCTTTCTTT. It codes for CATHRGVGTEAFF.

In its sample, this clonotype was seen a few times. This CDR3 is CASSSNRGRSNQPQHF. The CDR3, as DNA: TGTGCCAGCAGCTCGAACAGGGGACGGAGCAATCAGCCCCAGCATTTT. The gene calls are TRBV7-8 and TRBJ1-5; 7 nucleotides match TRBD1. Germline assignment: CDR1 SGHVS and CDR2 FQNEAQ. The V segment lost 4 bases and the J segment 1 base; nucleotides outside the gene matches: 7. The CDR3 consists of 16 residues.

This clonotype occurred a few times. The chain recombines TRBV7-9 with TRBJ1-1; D call uncertain. This CDR3 contains 14 residues. Trimming pared 0 bases from V and 6 bases from J, leaving 11 bases between. CDR1 is SEHNR, CDR2 FQNEAQ, per germline (reference sequence). The chain's CDR3 is CASSLASGLAEAFF. Written as DNA, the CDR3 is TGTGCCAGCAGCTTAGCTAGCGGGTTAGCTGAAGCTTTCTTT.

The chain has TRBV4-1 and TRBJ1-3, with 9 bases aligning to TRBD1. J lost 2 bases, V lost 3 bases, and 8 bases had no gene match. Germline assignment: CDR1 MGHRA and CDR2 YSYEKL. The CDR3 loop spans 17 amino acids. The CDR3 reads CASSHVLQGAAGNTIYF. CDR3 in DNA: TGCGCCAGCAGCCACGTATTACAGGGGGCAGCTGGAAACACCATATATTTT.

The chain combines TRBV12-3 or TRBV12-4 with TRBJ1-1, with D possibly being TRBD1 (5 bases). The CDR3 consists of 15 residues. The V end lost 3 bases, the J end lost 5 bases, and 16 bases lay between the germline ends. CDR3 amino acids: CASSFRGTRPTEAFF. The CDR3 DNA follows: TGTGCCAGCAGTTTTCGGGGGACCCGGCCGACTGAAGCTTTCTTT.

This clonotype has at least ten counts. This sequence joins TRBV11-2 and TRBJ1-1; unclear D gene. The CDR3 is 13 residues long. Trimming took off 1 base at V and 4 bases at J, with 7 bases between the two ends. Germline V CDR1 and CDR2: SGHAT, FQNNGV. The CDR3 loop reads CASSLVAVTEAFF. The CDR3 nucleotides read TGTGCCAGCAGCTTAGTGGCAGTCACTGAAGCTTTCTTT. Variable domain in full (rest from reference TRBV11-2 and TRBJ1-1): EAGVAQSPRYKIIEKRQSVAFWCNPISGHATLYWYQQILGQGPKLLIQFQNNGVVDDSQLPKDRFSAERLKGVDSTLKIQPAKLEDSAVYLCASSLVAVTEAFFGQGTRLTVV.

This clonotype has more than one count but fewer than ten. This rearrangement joins TRBV20-1 to TRBJ2-1, with D perhaps matching TRBD1 or TRBD2 (5 bases each). V lost 6 bases and J lost 0, with 18 bases in between. The germline V gene has CDR1 DFQATT and CDR2 SNEGSKA (reference sequence). CDR3 length equals 16 residues. CDR3 sequence (DNA): TGCAGTGCGCCTCCGGGACGAGCAAGCTCCTACAATGAGCAGTTCTTC. Protein: CSAPPGRASSYNEQFF.

This clonotype was counted between two and nine times. CDR3 sequence (DNA): TGTGCCAGCAGGCCCCCAGTTAACTATGGCTACACCTTC. It encodes CASRPPVNYGYTF. V and J are TRBV2 and TRBJ1-2; no definite D call. V was pared by 6 bases and J by 1 base, with 9 bases between. The length of the CDR3 is 13 residues. Looked up from germline, CDR1 is SNHLY and CDR2 is FYNNEI.

For this clonotype: The CDR3 does not close with the conserved phenylalanine or tryptophan, likely indicating a read error. The chain recombines TRBV10-3 with TRBJ2-1, with D maybe TRBD2 (6 bases). The V end was cut by 5 bases, the J end by 9 bases, with 20 bases between. The CDR3 loop spans 15 amino acids. In germline, CDR1 is ENHRY, CDR2 SYGVKD. CDR3 bases: TGTGCCATCAGTCGCAAGGAGGGATGGATAGGTGAGCAGTTCTTA. It encodes CAISRKEGWIGEQFL.

V usage is TRBV20-1 and J usage is TRBJ1-4; the D gene is possibly TRBD1 (5 bases). V lost 0 bases and J lost 3, with 11 bases in between. CDR3 length: 15 amino acids. CDR1 is DFQATT, CDR2 SNEGSKA, per germline (reference sequence). Written as DNA, the CDR3 is TGCAGTGCTAGAGATTTTGACAGCGCTAATGAAAAACTGTTTTTT. It is translated as CSARDFDSANEKLFF.

This chain connects TRBV6-2 or TRBV6-3 to TRBJ2-5; 9 bases line up with TRBD2. This CDR3 is 14 amino acids long. Germline CDR1 reads MNHEY; CDR2 reads SVGEGT. J gave up 5 bases and V 0 bases, and 1 base lay outside the gene matches. The CDR3 region is CASSYSTSGETQYF. CDR3 coding DNA: TGTGCCAGCAGTTACTCGACTAGCGGCGAGACCCAGTACTTC.

In its sample, this clonotype was seen a few times. The chain has TRBV6-5 and TRBJ2-1; 7 nucleotides agree with TRBD2. In germline, CDR1 is MNHEY, CDR2 SVGAGI. Trimming cost V 2 bases and J 6 bases; bases outside gene matches: 7. This CDR3 has 15 amino acids. This chain's CDR3 is CASSYMTSRSNEQFF. The CDR3 DNA reads as TGTGCCAGCAGTTACATGACTAGCAGGTCCAATGAGCAGTTCTTC.

This chain joins TRBV12-3 or TRBV12-4 and TRBJ2-3; TRBD2 agrees at 7 bases. The V segment lost 7 bases and the J segment 1 base; nucleotides outside the gene matches: 11. CDR3 length: 16 amino acids. The CDR3 sequence: CASTLTVGGGTDTQYF. The CDR3 coding sequence is TGTGCCAGCACCCTTACAGTGGGGGGGGGCACAGATACGCAGTATTTT.

The gene calls are TRBV4-1 and TRBJ2-5; 8 positions agree with TRBD1. This CDR3 spans 16 amino acids. The J segment lost 4 bases and the V segment lost 5 bases, leaving 12 bases of the junction unmatched. The germline V gene encodes CDR1 MGHRA and CDR2 YSYEKL. The CDR3 DNA reads TGCGCCAGCAGCTTAGGACAGGGATCAGTGGTAGAGACCCAGTACTTC. Amino acid sequence: CASSLGQGSVVETQYF.

The chain combines TRBV5-1 with TRBJ1-2; 7 bases agree with TRBD1. Germline assignment: CDR1 SGHRS and CDR2 YFSETQ. Trimming cost V 4 bases and J 7 bases; bases outside gene matches: 10. This CDR3 is 14 amino acids long. The CDR3 sequence: CASSRVQGVGGYTF. In DNA form, the CDR3 reads TGCGCCAGCAGCCGGGTCCAGGGGGTTGGTGGCTACACCTTC.

V is TRBV12-3 or TRBV12-4 and J is TRBJ2-1, with D uncertain. This CDR3 spans 12 amino acids. V was shortened by 3 bases and J by 7 bases, with 7 bases between the two germline ends. The CDR3 coding sequence is TGTGCCAGCAGTTTTTTCGGGAATGAGCAGTTCTTC. Translation gives CASSFFGNEQFF.

The chain combines TRBV6-1 with TRBJ1-4; D is undetermined. The ends were cut back, 6 bases at V and 0 bases at J, with 8 bases in the middle. The CDR3 has 14 residues. Germline V gene data show CDR1 as MNHNS and CDR2 as SASEGT. The CDR3 sequence is CASSRVATNEKLFF. CDR3 DNA sequence: TGTGCCAGCAGCCGAGTTGCAACTAATGAAAAACTGTTTTTT.

This clonotype was counted only a few times. This chain connects TRBV29-1 to TRBJ2-5; weak D call: TRBD1 (5 bases). The CDR3 has 15 amino acids. CDR1 is SQVTM and CDR2 is ANQGSEA in the germline V gene. V lost 6 bases and J 4 bases, leaving 21 bases between the germline ends. DNA of the CDR3: TGCAGCGTAGGGGATGGGCTTCGGCTAATAGAGACCCAGTACTTC. Translated, it gives CSVGDGLRLIETQYF.

This clonotype turned up a few times. The chain uses TRBV5-5 and TRBJ2-2; D perhaps matches TRBD2 (6 bases). The germline V gene has CDR1 SGHKS and CDR2 YYEKEE (reference sequence). CDR3 size: 15 residues. The V end was cut by 6 bases, the J end by 5 bases, with 17 bases between. CDR3 amino acids: CASIRSAGLTGELFF. DNA for the CDR3: TGTGCCAGCATCCGGTCGGCGGGGTTGACCGGGGAGCTGTTTTTT.

The V gene is TRBV9, the J gene TRBJ2-1, with TRBD1 as a possible D gene (5 bases). The CDR3 length is 14 residues. Germline assignment: CDR1 SGDLS and CDR2 YYNGEE. V was clipped by 0 bases and J by 6 bases, with 10 bases between them. The CDR3 loop reads CASSVGQGSNEQFF. Written as DNA, the CDR3 is TGTGCCAGCAGCGTAGGGCAGGGTAGCAATGAGCAGTTCTTC. Supplemented by reference TRBV9 and TRBJ2-1, the full variable domain reads DSGVTQTPKHLITATGQRVTLRCSPRSGDLSVYWYQQSLDQGLQFLIQYYNGEERAKGNILERFSAQQFPDLHSELNLSSLELGDSALYFCASSVGQGSNEQFFGPGTRLTVL.

CDR3 loop: CASSVLDRTGELFF. The CDR3 DNA reads TGTGCCAGCAGCGTATTAGATCGGACCGGGGAGCTGTTTTTT. The rearrangement joins TRBV9 to TRBJ2-2, with D uncertain. The CDR3 loop spans 14 amino acids. Trimming took off 1 base at V and 5 bases at J, with 9 bases between the two ends. The germline V gene encodes CDR1 SGDLS and CDR2 YYNGEE.

A few counts support this clonotype. The CDR3 DNA reads as TGTGCCGCCCAAAGAGGGAACACTGAAGCTTTCTTT. This sequence encodes CAAQRGNTEAFF. The chain uses TRBV6-1 and TRBJ1-1; D not resolved. The CDR3 extends over 12 amino acids. Germline V gene data show CDR1 as MNHNS and CDR2 as SASEGT. With 11 bases removed from V and 1 base from J, the gap between germline ends came to 11 bases.

The rearrangement joins TRBV20-1 to TRBJ2-5; tentatively, D is TRBD1 (7 bases). Germline V CDR1 and CDR2: DFQATT, SNEGSKA (reference sequence). The CDR3 has 17 residues. Trimming took off 1 base at V and 5 bases at J, with 23 bases between the two ends. CDR3 amino acids: CSARGRSPGGRGETQYF. The CDR3 DNA is TGCAGTGCTAGAGGTCGGTCCCCAGGGGGGCGAGGGGAGACCCAGTACTTC.

The sample holds many counts of this clonotype. The V gene is TRBV5-1, the J gene TRBJ1-1; D is uncertain. This CDR3 has 14 amino acids. V dropped 0 bases and J dropped 1 base, with 7 bases sitting between them. Germline assignment: CDR1 SGHRS and CDR2 YFSETQ. CDR3 sequence: CASSLEAWNTEAFF. The CDR3 DNA is TGCGCCAGCAGCTTGGAGGCCTGGAACACTGAAGCTTTCTTT.